This TCR beta chain came from a study of T cells in Graves' hyperthyroidism and ophthalmopathy. Overall study results and limits: A 13 V-J signature model discriminated ophthalmopathy versus stable hyperthyroidism. Most clonotypes expanded in thyroid above 0.001 were likewise present in blood.

This clonotype was recorded only once. What it binds is unknown. This may arise from a read error, as a much more abundant clone is one base away. Without the conserved terminal phenylalanine or tryptophan, this CDR3 likely stems from a read error. The germline V gene has CDR1 SNHLY and CDR2 FYNNEI. V dropped 3 bases and J dropped 7; count of bases not matched to a gene: 8. The CDR3 sequence is 15 residues long. Amplification of TCR beta CDR3 regions used RNA as the template. The HTBI primer set served for first-round RT-PCR of the TCR CDR3. TCRdb itself ran the multiplex PCR reads through MiXCR, one entry per CDR3 protein. This sample yields hundreds of thousands of distinct CDR3 sequences, of which nearly 20% are seen a single time; approximately 48% belongs to the top ten.

The sequence came from a man aged 40-49 years with Graves' ophthalmopathy. The rearrangement joins TRBV2 to TRBJ2-1; 8 nucleotides line up with TRBD1. The sequencing input was blood. As DNA, the CDR3 is TGTGCCAGCAGTGATGCTACAGGGGGTAGGAATGAGCAGTTCCTC. This codes for CASSDATGGRNEQFL.